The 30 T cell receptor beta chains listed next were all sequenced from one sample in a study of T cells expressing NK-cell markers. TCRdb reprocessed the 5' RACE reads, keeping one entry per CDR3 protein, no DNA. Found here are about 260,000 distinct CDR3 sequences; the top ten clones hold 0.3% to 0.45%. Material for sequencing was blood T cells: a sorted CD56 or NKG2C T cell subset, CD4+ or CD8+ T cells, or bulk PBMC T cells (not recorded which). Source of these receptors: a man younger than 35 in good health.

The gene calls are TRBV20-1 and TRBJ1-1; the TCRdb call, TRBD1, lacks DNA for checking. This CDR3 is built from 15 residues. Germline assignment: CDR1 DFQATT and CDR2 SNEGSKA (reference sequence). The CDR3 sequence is CSAEKRGRGNTEAFF.

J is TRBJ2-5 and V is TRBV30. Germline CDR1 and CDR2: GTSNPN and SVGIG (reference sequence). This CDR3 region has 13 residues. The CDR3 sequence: CAWSVRQRETQYF.

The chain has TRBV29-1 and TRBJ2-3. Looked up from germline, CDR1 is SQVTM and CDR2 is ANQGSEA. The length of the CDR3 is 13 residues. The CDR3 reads CSVDRRQPDTQYF.

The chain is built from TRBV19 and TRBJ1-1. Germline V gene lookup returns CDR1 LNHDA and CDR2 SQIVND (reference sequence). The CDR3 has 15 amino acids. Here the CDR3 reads CASSRPTASNTEAFF.

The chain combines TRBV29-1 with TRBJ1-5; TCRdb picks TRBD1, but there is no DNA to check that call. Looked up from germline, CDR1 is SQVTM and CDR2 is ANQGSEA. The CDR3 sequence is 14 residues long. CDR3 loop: CSVDPGQGNQPQHF.

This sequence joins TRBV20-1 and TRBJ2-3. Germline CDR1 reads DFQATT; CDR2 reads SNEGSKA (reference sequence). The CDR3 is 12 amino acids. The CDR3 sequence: CSARDVSVSQYF.

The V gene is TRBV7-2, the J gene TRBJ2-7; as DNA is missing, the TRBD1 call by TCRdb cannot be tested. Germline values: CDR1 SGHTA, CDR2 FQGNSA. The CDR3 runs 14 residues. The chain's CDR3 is CASTQDRRSYEQYF.

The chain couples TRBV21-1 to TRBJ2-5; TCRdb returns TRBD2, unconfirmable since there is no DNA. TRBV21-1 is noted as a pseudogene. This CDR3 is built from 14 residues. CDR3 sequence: CASSKVERRETQYF.

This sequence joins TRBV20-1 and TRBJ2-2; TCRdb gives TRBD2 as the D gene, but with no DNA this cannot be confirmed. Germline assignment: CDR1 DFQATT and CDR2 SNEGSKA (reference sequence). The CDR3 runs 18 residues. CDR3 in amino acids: CSARVGTSGITNTGELFF.

CDR3 residues: CASSLGLAALGMQFF. This chain connects TRBV11-2 to TRBJ2-1; TCRdb proposes TRBD2, but this gene call is untestable without DNA. CDR3 length: 15 amino acids. Germline CDR1 reads SGHAT; CDR2 reads FQNNGV.

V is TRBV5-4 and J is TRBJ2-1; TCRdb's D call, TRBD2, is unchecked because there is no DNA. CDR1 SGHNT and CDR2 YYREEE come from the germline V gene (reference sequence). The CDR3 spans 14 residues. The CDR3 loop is CASSLVGSSGRKFF.

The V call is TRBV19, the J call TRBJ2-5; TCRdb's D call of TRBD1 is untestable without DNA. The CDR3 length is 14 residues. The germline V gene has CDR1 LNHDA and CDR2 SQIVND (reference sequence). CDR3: CASSSTGQGRDQYF. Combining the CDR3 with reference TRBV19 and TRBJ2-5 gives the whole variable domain DGGITQSPKYLFRKEGQNVTLSCEQNLNHDAMYWYRQDPGQGLRLIYYSQIVNDFQKGDIAEGYSVSREKKESFPLTVTSAQKNPTAFYLCASSSTGQGRDQYFGPGTRLLVL.

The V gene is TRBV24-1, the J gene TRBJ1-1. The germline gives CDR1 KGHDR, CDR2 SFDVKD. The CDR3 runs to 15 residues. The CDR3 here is CATSDLQGLNTEAFF.

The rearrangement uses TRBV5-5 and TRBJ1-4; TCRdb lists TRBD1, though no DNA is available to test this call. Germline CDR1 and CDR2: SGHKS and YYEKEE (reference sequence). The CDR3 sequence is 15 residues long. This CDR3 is CASSLARTVNEKLFF.

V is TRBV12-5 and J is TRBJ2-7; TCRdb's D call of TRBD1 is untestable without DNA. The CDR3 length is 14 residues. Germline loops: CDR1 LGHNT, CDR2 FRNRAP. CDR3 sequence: CASGLDIQGREQYF.

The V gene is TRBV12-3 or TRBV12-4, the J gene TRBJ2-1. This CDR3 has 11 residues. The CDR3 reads CASSLGKPQFF.

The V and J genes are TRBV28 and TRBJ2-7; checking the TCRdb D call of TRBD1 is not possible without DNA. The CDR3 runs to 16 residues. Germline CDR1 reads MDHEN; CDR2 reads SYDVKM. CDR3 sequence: CASSSTTGGGSYEQYF. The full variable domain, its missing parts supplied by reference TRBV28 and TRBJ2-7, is DVKVTQSSRYLVKRTGEKVFLECVQDMDHENMFWYRQDPGLGLRLIYFSYDVKMKEKGDIPEGYSVSREKKERFSLILESASTNQTSMYLCASSSTTGGGSYEQYFGPGTRLTVT.

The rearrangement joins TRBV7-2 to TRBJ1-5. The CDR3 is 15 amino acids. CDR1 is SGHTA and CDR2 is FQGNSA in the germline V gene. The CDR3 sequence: CASSLAHNSNQPQHF.

The CDR3 sequence is CASTGQLNTEAFF. The gene calls are TRBV14 and TRBJ1-1; with no DNA, the TCRdb D assignment of TRBD1 cannot be verified. Germline V gene lookup returns CDR1 SGHDN and CDR2 FVKESK. The CDR3 totals 13 residues.

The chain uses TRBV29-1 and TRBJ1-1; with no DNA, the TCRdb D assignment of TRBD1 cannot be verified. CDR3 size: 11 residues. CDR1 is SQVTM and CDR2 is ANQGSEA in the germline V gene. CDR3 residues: CSASDTLDAFF.

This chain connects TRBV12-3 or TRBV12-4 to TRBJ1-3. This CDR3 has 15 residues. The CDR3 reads CASCRAHGVGNTIYF.

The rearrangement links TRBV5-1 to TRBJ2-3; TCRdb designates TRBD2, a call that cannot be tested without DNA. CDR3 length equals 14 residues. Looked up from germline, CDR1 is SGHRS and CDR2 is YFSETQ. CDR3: CASSPGTDTDTQYF.

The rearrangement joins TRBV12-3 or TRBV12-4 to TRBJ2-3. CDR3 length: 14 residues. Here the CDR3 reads CASSFVTDTDTQYF.

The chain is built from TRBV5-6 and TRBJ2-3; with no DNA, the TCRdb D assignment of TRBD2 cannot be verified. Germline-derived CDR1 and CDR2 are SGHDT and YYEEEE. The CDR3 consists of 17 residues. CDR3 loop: CASSLELLAGVADTQYF.

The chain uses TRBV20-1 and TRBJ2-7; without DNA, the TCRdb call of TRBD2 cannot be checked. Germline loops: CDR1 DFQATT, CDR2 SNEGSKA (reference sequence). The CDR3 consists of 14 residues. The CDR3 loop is CSAISGRGIHEQYF.

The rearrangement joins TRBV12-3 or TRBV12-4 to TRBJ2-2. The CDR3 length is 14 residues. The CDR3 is CASSRDTSTGELFF.

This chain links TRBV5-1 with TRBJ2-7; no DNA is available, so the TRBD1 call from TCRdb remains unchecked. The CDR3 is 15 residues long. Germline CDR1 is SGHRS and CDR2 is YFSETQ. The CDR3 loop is CASSFQVTGGYEQYF. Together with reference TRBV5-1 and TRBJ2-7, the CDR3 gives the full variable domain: KAGVTQTPRYLIKTRGQQVTLSCSPISGHRSVSWYQQTPGQGLQFLFEYFSETQRNKGNFPGRFSGRQFSNSRSEMNVSTLELGDSALYLCASSFQVTGGYEQYFGPGTRLTVT.

The CDR3 is CAWSVNAAVEQYF. The chain joins TRBV30 to TRBJ2-7. Germline V gives CDR1 GTSNPN, CDR2 SVGIG (reference sequence). The CDR3 extends over 13 amino acids.

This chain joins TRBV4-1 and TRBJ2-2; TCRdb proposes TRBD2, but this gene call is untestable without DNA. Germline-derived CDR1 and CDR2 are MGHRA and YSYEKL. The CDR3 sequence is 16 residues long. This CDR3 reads CASSSEGSGYTGELFF.

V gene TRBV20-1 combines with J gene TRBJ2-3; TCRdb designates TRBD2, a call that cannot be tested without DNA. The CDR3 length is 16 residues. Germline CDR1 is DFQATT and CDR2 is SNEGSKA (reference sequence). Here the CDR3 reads CSARRPAGGVADTQYF.